The 30 T cell receptor beta chains below were found in one sample sequenced in a study of blood T cell repertoires in COVID-19. Only in-frame clones appear in the TCRdb table, and some are missing; sequencing was by immunoSEQ multiplex PCR. The sample has over 150,000 clones, approximately 83% seen once; the top ten hold 6.5% to 7.5%. The sample comprised peripheral blood. The origin of the receptors is a middle-aged woman with COVID-19, enrolled during active disease.

V is TRBV7-9 and J is TRBJ2-7, with TRBD1 matching over 9 bases. Trimming removed 5 bases from V and 0 bases from J; junction bases left unmatched: 8. This CDR3 region has 16 residues. The germline V gene encodes CDR1 SEHNR and CDR2 FQNEAQ (reference sequence). The DNA of the CDR3 is TGTGCCAGCAGCCCTCGGACAGGGGCCAGCTCCTACGAGCAGTACTTC. Translated, it gives CASSPRTGASSYEQYF.

The chain recombines TRBV7-9 with TRBJ1-2; the D is unclear. V lost 1 base and J 8 bases, leaving 8 bases between the germline ends. Germline V CDR1 and CDR2: SEHNR, FQNEAQ (reference sequence). CDR3 length: 12 amino acids. In DNA form, the CDR3 reads TGTGCCAGCAGCTTAGTAATACAAGGCTACACCTTC. This codes for CASSLVIQGYTF.

The V call is TRBV5-5, the J call TRBJ1-1; TRBD1 agrees at 7 bases. CDR1 and CDR2 from the germline V gene are SGHKS and YYEKEE (reference sequence). V was pared by 4 bases and J by 5 bases, with 8 bases of the junction left unmatched. The CDR3 is 14 amino acids. CDR3 amino acids: CASSNRQGWTEAFF. CDR3 bases: TGTGCCAGCAGCAATAGACAGGGATGGACTGAAGCTTTCTTT.

Of note for this clone: This CDR3 is also generated by other DNA sequences in the sample. This rearrangement joins TRBV7-9 to TRBJ1-2; maybe TRBD1 (5 bases). The germline CDR1 and CDR2 sequences are SEHNR and FQNEAQ (reference sequence). This CDR3 is built from 13 residues. The V gene lost 2 bases and the J gene lost 1 base, with 5 bases spanning the gap. CDR3 in DNA: TGTGCCAGCAGCTTACAGGGTAACTATGGCTACACCTTC. This translates into CASSLQGNYGYTF.

This chain joins TRBV28 and TRBJ2-7; 12 bases match TRBD2. Germline V gene data show CDR1 as MDHEN and CDR2 as SYDVKM. Trimming took 3 bases from V and 1 from J; bases not matched to a gene: 4. The CDR3 runs 16 residues. In nucleotides, the CDR3 is TGTGCCAGCAGTTTCGGACTAGCGGGACCGTCCTACGAGCAGTACTTC. This sequence encodes CASSFGLAGPSYEQYF.

This chain uses TRBV9 with TRBJ2-1; 9 bases align to TRBD1. The germline V gene encodes CDR1 SGDLS and CDR2 YYNGEE. The CDR3 is 15 amino acids. The V and J ends lost 4 bases and 9 bases, in that order; junction bases with no gene match: 11. CDR3 sequence reads: CASSRTGAGSGEQFF. The CDR3 DNA sequence: TGTGCCAGCAGCCGGACAGGGGCGGGTAGCGGTGAGCAGTTCTTC.

The DNA for the CDR3 is TGTGCCAGCAGTTTATCCGGCAGGGCGGCTAGGCATGGCTACACCTTC. It codes for CASSLSGRAARHGYTF. This rearrangement joins TRBV28 to TRBJ1-2; TRBD1 is a possible D gene (5 bases). The CDR3 is 16 amino acids. V lost 1 base to trimming and J lost 6 bases, with 18 bases between them. CDR1 is MDHEN, CDR2 SYDVKM, per germline.

This clone was observed once. The chain recombines TRBV12-3 or TRBV12-4 with TRBJ2-3; TRBD2 agrees at 7 bases. This CDR3 has 13 residues. The junction had 5 bases not matched to a gene; V was cut back by 5 bases and J by 6 bases. The CDR3 sequence is CASSGTITDTQYF. CDR3 nucleotides: TGTGCCAGCAGTGGGACTATTACTGATACGCAGTATTTT.

The genes are TRBV7-7 and TRBJ1-3; possibly TRBD1 for D (6 bases). This CDR3 is built from 15 residues. Germline V lookup: CDR1 SSHAT, CDR2 FNYEAQ (reference sequence). V lost 5 bases, J lost 8 bases, and 19 bases lay in between. CDR3 bases: TGTGCCAGCAGCCCCTACCTCAGGGGCGCGGACACCATATATTTT. Translating gives CASSPYLRGADTIYF.

This rearrangement joins TRBV5-3 to TRBJ2-7, with 11 bases that match TRBD1. TRBV5-3 is an ORF, and what it does is uncertain. J gave up 4 bases and V 0 bases, and 12 bases lay outside the gene matches. This CDR3 comprises 18 residues. The CDR3 is CARSLEDRGRAECYEQYF. The DNA for the CDR3 is TGTGCCAGAAGCTTGGAGGACAGGGGGCGCGCGGAGTGTTACGAGCAGTACTTC.

The chain uses TRBV10-2 and TRBJ1-1; D is unresolved. Germline CDR1 is WSHSY and CDR2 is SAAADI. The CDR3 is 13 amino acids. V shed 0 bases and J shed 2 bases, with 4 bases lying between them. The CDR3 loop reads CASSESVNTEAFF. The DNA of the CDR3 is TGCGCCAGCAGTGAGTCCGTTAACACTGAAGCTTTCTTT.

The gene calls are TRBV24-1 and TRBJ2-1, with TRBD1 matching 8 bases. The V gene's germline CDR1 is KGHDR and CDR2 SFDVKD. J was trimmed by 8 bases and V by 8 bases; bases with no gene match: 7. There are 13 residues in the CDR3. Here the CDR3 reads CATKRQGLDEQFF. CDR3 bases: TGTGCCACCAAAAGACAGGGGCTCGATGAGCAGTTCTTC.

This chain connects TRBV6-6 to TRBJ2-7; TRBD1 is a possible D gene (6 bases). Germline V gene sequence: CDR1 MNHNY, CDR2 SVGAGI (reference sequence). The length of the CDR3 is 14 residues. Trimming stripped 6 bases from V and 1 base from J, with 13 bases between. As DNA, the CDR3 is TGTGCCAGCAGCCCTACCGGGACATCCTACGAGCAGTACTTC. Amino acids: CASSPTGTSYEQYF.

The chain joins TRBV11-2 to TRBJ2-2; 10 nucleotides align to TRBD2. Germline CDR1 and CDR2: SGHAT and FQNNGV. The CDR3 is 16 residues long. V trimming: 1 base; J trimming: 7 bases; junction bases outside the gene matches: 6. CDR3 nucleotides: TGTGCCAGCAGCTTAGCAGCGGGGGGGCCGAGCGGGGAGCTGTTTTTT. This gives the protein CASSLAAGGPSGELFF.

The V gene is TRBV6-5, the J gene TRBJ1-1; no reliable D call. CDR3 length equals 15 residues. Deletions cut 6 bases from V and 1 base from J, with 15 bases between. Per germline, CDR1 MNHEY and CDR2 SVGAGI. Here the CDR3 reads CASRSPLPGNTEAFF. CDR3 in DNA: TGTGCCAGCAGGTCCCCGCTGCCGGGGAACACTGAAGCTTTCTTT.

This clone is a singleton in its sample. This chain joins TRBV6-5 and TRBJ1-2, with 7 bases lining up with TRBD1. The germline CDR1 and CDR2 sequences are MNHEY and SVGAGI. This CDR3 has 13 amino acids. Trimming removed 9 bases from V and 3 bases from J; junction bases left unmatched: 7. In nucleotides, the CDR3 is TGTGCCAGTCAACAGGGGACGGACTATGGCTACACCTTC. Translation gives CASQQGTDYGYTF.

The chain joins TRBV29-1 to TRBJ2-7; the match to TRBD1 covers 8 bases. The CDR3 has 14 amino acids. V dropped 4 bases and J dropped 2; count of bases not matched to a gene: 7. Germline CDR1 SQVTM, CDR2 ANQGSEA. The CDR3 sequence is CSVARQGTPYEQYF. The CDR3 nucleotides read TGCAGCGTTGCGCGACAGGGGACCCCCTACGAGCAGTACTTC.

This sequence joins TRBV3-1 (or the pseudogene TRBV3-2) and TRBJ1-2, with 10 positions matching TRBD1. Germline lookup yields CDR1 LGHDT and CDR2 YNNKEL (reference sequence). CDR3 length: 14 residues. The J segment lost 6 bases and the V segment lost 5 bases, leaving 6 bases of the junction unmatched. CDR3 sequence (DNA): TGTGCCAGCAGCTCCCGGGACAGGGGCAATGGCTACACCTTC. Encoded protein: CASSSRDRGNGYTF.

J is TRBJ2-7 and V is TRBV15; D might be TRBD2 (6 bases). Per the germline V gene, CDR1 is LNHNV and CDR2 is YYDKDF (reference sequence). Between the trimmed V and J ends, which lost 0 bases and 6 bases, there was a span of 12 bases. The CDR3 runs to 14 residues. The CDR3 DNA reads as TGTGCCACCAGCAGAGATTATTCCGGGGGCGAGCAGTACTTC. Protein: CATSRDYSGGEQYF.

The rearrangement uses TRBV7-6 and TRBJ1-1; D possibly corresponds to TRBD1 (6 bases). The CDR3 is 15 amino acids. Germline values: CDR1 SGHVS, CDR2 FNYEAQ. Trimming pared 5 bases from V and 1 base from J, leaving 14 bases between. The CDR3 region has the DNA TGTGCCAGCAGCAGCCAAAGACAGGCGAACACTGAAGCTTTCTTT. Protein: CASSSQRQANTEAFF.

This chain connects TRBV27 to TRBJ2-1; 7 bases fit TRBD1. Germline CDR1 MNHEY, CDR2 SMNVEV (reference sequence). The CDR3 consists of 11 residues. The V gene end was trimmed by 8 bases and the J gene end by 6 bases; junction bases not matched to a gene: 1. For the CDR3, the DNA is TGTGCCAGCTACAGGGGCAATGAGCAGTTCTTC. Translating it yields CASYRGNEQFF.

V usage is TRBV3-1 (or the pseudogene TRBV3-2) and J usage is TRBJ2-2; 8 bases align to TRBD1. The germline V gene encodes CDR1 LGHDT and CDR2 YNNKEL (reference sequence). This CDR3 is built from 16 residues. The V segment lost 4 bases and the J segment 2 bases; nucleotides outside the gene matches: 6. Here the CDR3 reads CASSPGTGPNTGELFF. The CDR3 coding sequence is TGTGCCAGCAGCCCCGGGACAGGACCTAACACCGGGGAGCTGTTTTTT.

The chain joins TRBV5-1 to TRBJ2-1; 11 bases line up with TRBD2. J lost 9 bases, V lost 3 bases, and 5 bases had no gene match. Looked up from germline, CDR1 is SGHRS and CDR2 is YFSETQ. The CDR3 has 14 residues. The CDR3 reads CASSWGTSGGEQFF. CDR3 coding DNA: TGCGCCAGCAGCTGGGGGACTAGCGGCGGTGAGCAGTTCTTC.

The chain links TRBV6-5 to TRBJ1-2, with 8 bases that match TRBD1. Germline CDR1 MNHEY, CDR2 SVGAGI. The ends lost 5 bases at V and 10 bases at J; junction bases unmatched: 15. The CDR3 has 15 residues. The CDR3 loop is CASSKTGTGHLVYTF. CDR3 DNA sequence: TGTGCCAGCAGTAAAACCGGGACAGGCCATTTAGTCTACACCTTC.

The chain couples TRBV9 to TRBJ2-7, with D tentatively TRBD2 (5 bases). Looked up from germline, CDR1 is SGDLS and CDR2 is YYNGEE. There are 14 residues in the CDR3. The V gene lost 4 bases and the J gene lost 3 bases, with 14 bases spanning the gap. The CDR3 nucleotides read TGTGCCAGCAGCCCTAGCCTGGGTTTCTACGAGCAGTACTTC. Translated, it gives CASSPSLGFYEQYF.

The chain uses TRBV5-4 and TRBJ2-1, with 9 bases matching TRBD2. The CDR3 length is 13 residues. The germline V gene has CDR1 SGHNT and CDR2 YYREEE (reference sequence). The trim removed 1 base at V and 12 bases at J, leaving 5 bases unmatched. The CDR3 sequence is CASSLRAGGRQFF. The CDR3 DNA follows: TGTGCCAGCAGCTTGAGGGCGGGGGGGCGGCAGTTCTTC.

The V call is TRBV19, the J call TRBJ1-4; no firm D call. Germline V gene data show CDR1 as LNHDA and CDR2 as SQIVND (reference sequence). The CDR3 contains 12 residues. Trimming removed 3 bases from V and 9 bases from J, with 8 bases in between. As DNA, the CDR3 is TGTGCCAGTAGTATCGGAGGAAAAAAACTGTTTTTT. It codes for CASSIGGKKLFF.

The rearrangement links TRBV28 to TRBJ2-7; the D gene is possibly TRBD2 (5 bases). The CDR3 length is 12 residues. V was pared by 5 bases and J by 13 bases, with 18 bases between. Germline CDR1 is MDHEN and CDR2 is SYDVKM. For the CDR3, the DNA is TGTGCCAGCAGTCAAAAAGCATGGGAGTCCTACTTC. This gives the protein CASSQKAWESYF.

This chain connects TRBV24-1 to TRBJ1-1, with 11 bases aligning to TRBD1. Germline V gene data show CDR1 as KGHDR and CDR2 as SFDVKD. J gave up 5 bases and V 4 bases, and 5 bases lay outside the gene matches. The CDR3 totals 15 residues. The CDR3 sequence is CATSDSGTGGTEAFF. The CDR3, as DNA: TGTGCCACCAGTGACTCCGGGACAGGGGGAACTGAAGCTTTCTTT.

J is TRBJ1-1 and V is TRBV19; D is perhaps TRBD1 (6 bases). V dropped 10 bases and J dropped 1 base, with 13 bases sitting between them. Germline V lookup: CDR1 LNHDA, CDR2 SQIVND (reference sequence). CDR3 length equals 13 residues. The CDR3 loop is CATRDRQNTEAFF. CDR3 DNA: TGTGCCACTCGAGACAGGCAGAACACTGAAGCTTTCTTT.